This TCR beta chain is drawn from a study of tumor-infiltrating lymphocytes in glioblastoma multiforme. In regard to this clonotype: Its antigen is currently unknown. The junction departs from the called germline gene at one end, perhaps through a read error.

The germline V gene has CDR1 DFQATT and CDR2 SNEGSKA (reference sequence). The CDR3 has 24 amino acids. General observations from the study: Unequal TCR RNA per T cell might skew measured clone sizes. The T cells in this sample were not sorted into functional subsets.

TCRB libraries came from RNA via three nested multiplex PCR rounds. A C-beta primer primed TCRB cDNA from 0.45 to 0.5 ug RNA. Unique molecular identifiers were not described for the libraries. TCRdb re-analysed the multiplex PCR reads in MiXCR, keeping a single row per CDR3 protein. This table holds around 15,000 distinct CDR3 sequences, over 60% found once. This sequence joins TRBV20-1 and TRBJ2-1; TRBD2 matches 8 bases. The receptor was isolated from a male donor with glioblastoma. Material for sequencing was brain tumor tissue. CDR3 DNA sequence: TGCAATCCAAGTTCGAAGGGAGCGCTTCGTCGGGGGGGGATGGTGCACAGGAGCTACGATGAGCAGTTCTTC. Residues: CNPSSKGALRRGGMVHRSYDEQFF.